This T cell receptor (beta chain) was documented in a study of blood T cell repertoires in COVID-19. Study at large: Collection of acute and convalescent COVID-19 samples took place in the United States, Italy and Spain. Sources were T cells, B-cell-depleted T cells, or PBMCs; the material itself was cDNA or gDNA.

Patients from Seattle were sampled longitudinally, starting during active infection. Germline assignment: CDR1 MNHEY and CDR2 SVGEGT. V lost 6 bases and J 4 bases, leaving 13 bases between the germline ends. CDR3 size: 14 residues. In the source study's methods: Amplifying reference gene primers gave estimates of nucleated cell counts. TCRdb's copy holds only in-frame clones and misses some; the assay was immunoSEQ multiplex PCR. The V and J calls and clone size are taken from that table; D and trimming were inferred from the DNA. This sample has 170,000 or so clones, with approximately 86% found just once.

The source of this sequence is a man aged 60 to 69 with COVID-19, enrolled during active disease. The chain has TRBV6-2 or TRBV6-3 and TRBJ1-5; weak D call: TRBD1 (6 bases). What was sequenced was peripheral blood. As DNA, the CDR3 is TGTGCCAGCAGCCCCGCCGGGACAAATCAGCCCCAGCATTTT. Amino acid sequence: CASSPAGTNQPQHF.